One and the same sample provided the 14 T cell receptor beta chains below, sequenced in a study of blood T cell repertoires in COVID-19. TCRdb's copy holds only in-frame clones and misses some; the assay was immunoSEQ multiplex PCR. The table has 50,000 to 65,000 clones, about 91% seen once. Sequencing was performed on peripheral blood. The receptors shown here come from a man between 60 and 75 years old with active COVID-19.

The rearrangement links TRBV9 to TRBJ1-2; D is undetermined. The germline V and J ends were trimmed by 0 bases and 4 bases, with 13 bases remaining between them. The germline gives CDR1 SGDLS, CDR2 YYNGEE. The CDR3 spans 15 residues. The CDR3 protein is CASSVDGSGLYGYTF. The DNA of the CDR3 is TGTGCCAGCAGCGTAGACGGCAGCGGGCTCTATGGCTACACCTTC.

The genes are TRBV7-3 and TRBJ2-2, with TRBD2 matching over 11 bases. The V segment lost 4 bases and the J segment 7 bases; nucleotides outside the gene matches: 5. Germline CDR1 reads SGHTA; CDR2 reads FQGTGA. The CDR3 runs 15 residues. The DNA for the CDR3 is TGTGCCAGCAGCTCGCTAGCGGGAGGCTTCGGGGAGCTGTTTTTT. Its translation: CASSSLAGGFGELFF.

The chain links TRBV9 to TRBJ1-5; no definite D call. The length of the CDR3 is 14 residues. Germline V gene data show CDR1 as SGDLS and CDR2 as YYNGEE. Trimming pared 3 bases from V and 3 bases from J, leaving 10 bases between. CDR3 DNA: TGTGCCAGCAGCGGGGGAGGCATCAATCAGCCCCAGCATTTT. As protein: CASSGGGINQPQHF.

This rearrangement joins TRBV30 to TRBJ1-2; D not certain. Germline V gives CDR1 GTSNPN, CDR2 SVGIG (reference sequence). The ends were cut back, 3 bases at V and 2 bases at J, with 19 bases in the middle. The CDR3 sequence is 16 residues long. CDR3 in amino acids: CAWRGTEDSGNYGYTF. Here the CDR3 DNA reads TGTGCCTGGAGGGGAACAGAGGACTCGGGGAACTATGGCTACACCTTC.

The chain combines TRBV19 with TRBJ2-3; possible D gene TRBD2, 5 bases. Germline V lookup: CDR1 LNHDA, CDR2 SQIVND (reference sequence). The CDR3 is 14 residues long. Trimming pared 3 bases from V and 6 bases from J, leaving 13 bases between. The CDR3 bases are TGTGCCAGTAGTATTACTAGGAGTGAGGATACGCAGTATTTT. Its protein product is CASSITRSEDTQYF.

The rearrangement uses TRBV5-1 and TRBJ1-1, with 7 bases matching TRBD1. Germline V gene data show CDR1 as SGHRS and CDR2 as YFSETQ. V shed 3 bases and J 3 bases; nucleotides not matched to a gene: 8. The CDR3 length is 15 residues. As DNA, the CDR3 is TGCGCCAGCAGCTCAACAGGGGTGGGGGACACTGAAGCTTTCTTT. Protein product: CASSSTGVGDTEAFF. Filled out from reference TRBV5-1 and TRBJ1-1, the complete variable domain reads KAGVTQTPRYLIKTRGQQVTLSCSPISGHRSVSWYQQTPGQGLQFLFEYFSETQRNKGNFPGRFSGRQFSNSRSEMNVSTLELGDSALYLCASSSTGVGDTEAFFGQGTRLTVV.

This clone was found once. The CDR3 sequence: CASSHGTGSMQQFF. CDR3 DNA sequence: TGTGCCAGCAGCCACGGGACAGGTAGTATGCAGCAGTTCTTC. The chain carries TRBV7-9 and TRBJ2-1, with 8 bases that match TRBD1. This CDR3 has 14 residues. CDR1 is SEHNR, CDR2 FQNEAQ, per germline (reference sequence). After removal of 5 bases from V and 11 bases from J, the junction contained 11 bases not matched to a gene.

CDR3 region: CASSSGTGSGEKLFF. In nucleotides, the CDR3 is TGCGCCAGCAGCTCGGGGACAGGGTCAGGTGAAAAACTGTTTTTT. The chain combines TRBV5-1 with TRBJ1-4, with 9 bases lining up with TRBD1. CDR3 length: 15 amino acids. Germline V CDR1 and CDR2: SGHRS, YFSETQ. The ends lost 3 bases at V and 7 bases at J; junction bases unmatched: 7.

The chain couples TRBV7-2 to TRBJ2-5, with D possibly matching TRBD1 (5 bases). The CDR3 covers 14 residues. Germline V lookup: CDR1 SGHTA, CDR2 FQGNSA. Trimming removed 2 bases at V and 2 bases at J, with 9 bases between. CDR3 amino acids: CASSLIRAQETQYF. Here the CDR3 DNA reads TGTGCCAGCAGCTTAATCAGGGCACAAGAGACCCAGTACTTC.

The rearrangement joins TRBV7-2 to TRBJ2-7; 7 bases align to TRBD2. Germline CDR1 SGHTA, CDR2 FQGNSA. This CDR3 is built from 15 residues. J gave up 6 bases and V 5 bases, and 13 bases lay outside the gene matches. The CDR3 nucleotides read TGTGCCAGCAGCCTCTGGACGAGGGAGGGCATCGAGCAGTACTTC. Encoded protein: CASSLWTREGIEQYF.

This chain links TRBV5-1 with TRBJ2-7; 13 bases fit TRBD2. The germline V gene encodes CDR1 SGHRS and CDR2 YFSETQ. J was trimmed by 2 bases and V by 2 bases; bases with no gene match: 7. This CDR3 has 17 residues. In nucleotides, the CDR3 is TGCGCCAGCAGCTTAGGACTAGCGGGAGCCTCAACCTACGAGCAGTACTTC. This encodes CASSLGLAGASTYEQYF.

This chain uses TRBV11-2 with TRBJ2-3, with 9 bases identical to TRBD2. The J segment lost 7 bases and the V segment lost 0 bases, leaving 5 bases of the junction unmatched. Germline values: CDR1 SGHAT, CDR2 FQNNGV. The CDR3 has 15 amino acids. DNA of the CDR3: TGTGCCAGCAGCTTAGACGCGGGAGGGGCTAATACGCAGTATTTT. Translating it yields CASSLDAGGANTQYF.

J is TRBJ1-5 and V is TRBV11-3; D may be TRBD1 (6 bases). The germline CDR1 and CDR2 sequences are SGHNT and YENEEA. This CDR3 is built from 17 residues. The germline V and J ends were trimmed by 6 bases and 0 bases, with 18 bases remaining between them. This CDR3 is CASRLPHRDISNQPQHF. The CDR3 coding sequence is TGTGCCAGCAGACTCCCGCACAGGGACATTAGCAATCAGCCCCAGCATTTT.

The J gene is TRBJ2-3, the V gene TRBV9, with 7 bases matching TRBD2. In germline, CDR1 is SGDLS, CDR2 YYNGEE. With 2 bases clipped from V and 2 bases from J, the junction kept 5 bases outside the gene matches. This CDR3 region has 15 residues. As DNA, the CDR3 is TGTGCCAGCAGCGTTATGGAGCGGGACACAGATACGCAGTATTTT. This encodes CASSVMERDTDTQYF. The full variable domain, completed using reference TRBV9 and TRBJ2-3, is DSGVTQTPKHLITATGQRVTLRCSPRSGDLSVYWYQQSLDQGLQFLIQYYNGEERAKGNILERFSAQQFPDLHSELNLSSLELGDSALYFCASSVMERDTDTQYFGPGTRLTVL.